What follows are 19 T cell receptor beta chains derived from one specimen sequenced in a study of blood T cell repertoires in COVID-19. TCRdb keeps only in-frame clones here, not all; method: immunoSEQ multiplex PCR. The table has roughly 62,000 clones, around 85% seen once; the top ten hold just over 20%. The sample taken for sequencing was peripheral blood. Receptor source: a woman of 80 years or more with active or convalescent COVID-19.

The J gene is TRBJ2-3, the V gene TRBV5-6, with unresolved D. The CDR3 runs 11 residues. Germline CDR1 is SGHDT and CDR2 is YYEEEE. V gave up 3 bases and J gave up 8 bases, with 7 bases separating them. The CDR3 region is CASSSLGTQYF. The DNA for the CDR3 is TGTGCCAGCAGCTCGCTCGGTACGCAGTATTTT.

The gene calls are TRBV29-1 and TRBJ1-2; perhaps TRBD1 as D (5 bases). The CDR3 is 13 residues long. Germline assignment: CDR1 SQVTM and CDR2 ANQGSEA. V was shortened by 6 bases and J by 3 bases, with 14 bases between the two germline ends. CDR3: CSVVGDKYYGYTF. Written as DNA, the CDR3 is TGCAGCGTCGTAGGGGATAAGTACTATGGCTACACCTTC.

This rearrangement joins TRBV19 to TRBJ1-2; 11 bases map to TRBD1. CDR3 size: 15 residues. Germline V gene lookup returns CDR1 LNHDA and CDR2 SQIVND (reference sequence). The ends lost 1 base at V and 3 bases at J; junction bases unmatched: 1. CDR3 sequence (DNA): TGTGCCAGTAGTATAGGGACAGGGGGCTACTATGGCTACACCTTC. This translates into CASSIGTGGYYGYTF.

This clone showed up just a few times. The chain uses TRBV27 and TRBJ1-2, with a possible D match to TRBD1 (6 bases). The CDR3 length is 16 residues. Looked up from germline, CDR1 is MNHEY and CDR2 is SMNVEV (reference sequence). Trimming took 8 bases from V and 4 from J, leaving 23 bases between them. This CDR3 reads CASHSGHRGHLYGYTF. In nucleotides, the CDR3 is TGTGCCAGCCATTCGGGACACCGGGGACATCTCTATGGCTACACCTTC.

This clone was recorded only once. The genes are TRBV27 and TRBJ2-7, with 7 bases identical to TRBD1. Germline CDR1 MNHEY, CDR2 SMNVEV (reference sequence). V dropped 2 bases and J dropped 7; count of bases not matched to a gene: 11. The CDR3 extends over 15 amino acids. CDR3 bases: TGTGCCAGCAGTTTAACAGGGGCCCTTTTCGCGGAGCAGTACTTC. Amino acids: CASSLTGALFAEQYF.

There are a few counts of this clone. The chain recombines TRBV7-9 with TRBJ1-4, with TRBD1 matching over 7 bases. This CDR3 region has 14 residues. The germline gives CDR1 SEHNR, CDR2 FQNEAQ (reference sequence). V shed 3 bases and J 6 bases; nucleotides not matched to a gene: 4. Written as DNA, the CDR3 is TGTGCCAGCAGCTTCACAGGGGACCATGAAAAACTGTTTTTT. Translation: CASSFTGDHEKLFF.

This rearrangement joins TRBV7-9 to TRBJ1-1; D is uncertain. The CDR3 is 13 amino acids. Germline V CDR1 and CDR2: SEHNR, FQNEAQ (reference sequence). V was trimmed by 6 bases and J by 11 bases, leaving 19 bases between them. DNA of the CDR3: TGTGCCAGCAGTTTTGGAGGGTCGTACGCGGCTTTCTTT. This sequence encodes CASSFGGSYAAFF.

This rearrangement joins TRBV19 to TRBJ1-4; D remains unclear. Germline V lookup: CDR1 LNHDA, CDR2 SQIVND (reference sequence). CDR3 length equals 15 residues. Trimming took off 7 bases at V and 2 bases at J, with 14 bases between the two ends. The CDR3 reads CASTKTAGTNEKLFF. The CDR3 coding sequence is TGTGCCAGTACCAAAACGGCGGGGACTAATGAAAAACTGTTTTTT.

This rearrangement joins TRBV3-1 (or the pseudogene TRBV3-2) to TRBJ2-3; 12 nucleotides agree with TRBD2. Germline assignment: CDR1 LGHDT and CDR2 YNNKEL (reference sequence). The V gene end was trimmed by 4 bases and the J gene end by 7 bases; junction bases not matched to a gene: 3. This CDR3 has 14 amino acids. This CDR3 reads CASSPSGGDHTQYF. The CDR3 DNA sequence: TGTGCCAGCAGCCCTAGCGGGGGGGATCATACGCAGTATTTT.

CDR3 amino acids: CASSVEGLAGGQGNEQFF. The CDR3 nucleotides read TGTGCCAGCAGCGTAGAGGGACTAGCGGGGGGGCAAGGCAATGAGCAGTTCTTC. The chain has TRBV9 and TRBJ2-1, with 16 bases identical to TRBD2. V shed 0 bases and J 6 bases; nucleotides not matched to a gene: 6. Germline CDR1 is SGDLS and CDR2 is YYNGEE. This CDR3 contains 18 residues.

The J gene is TRBJ2-5, the V gene TRBV5-6; the match to TRBD2 covers 13 bases. This CDR3 has 15 residues. After removal of 1 base from V and 5 bases from J, the junction contained 2 bases not matched to a gene. Germline CDR1 reads SGHDT; CDR2 reads YYEEEE. The CDR3 reads CASSLRGLAGETQYF. Written as DNA, the CDR3 is TGTGCCAGCAGCTTGAGGGGACTAGCGGGGGAGACCCAGTACTTC.

This chain connects TRBV6-5 to TRBJ1-2; TRBD1 might be the D (6 bases). Trimming took 2 bases from V and 6 from J, leaving 16 bases between them. This CDR3 has 15 residues. From germline, CDR1 is MNHEY and CDR2 SVGAGI. CDR3 bases: TGTGCCAGCAGTTACCCCACGTCCTGGGGGCATGGCTACACCTTC. Translated: CASSYPTSWGHGYTF.

V is TRBV18 and J is TRBJ1-1, with D tentatively TRBD1 (5 bases). Deletions cut 6 bases from V and 7 bases from J, with 18 bases between. Germline V gene lookup returns CDR1 KGHSH and CDR2 LQKENI. The CDR3 covers 14 residues. The CDR3, as DNA: TGTGCCAGCTCGCTAGGCCAGGGCGCATATGAAGCTTTCTTT. This sequence encodes CASSLGQGAYEAFF.

The chain couples TRBV4-1 to TRBJ1-4; TRBD1 might be the D (6 bases). The CDR3 extends over 15 amino acids. Trimming pared 4 bases from V and 7 bases from J, leaving 16 bases between. CDR1 MGHRA and CDR2 YSYEKL come from the germline V gene. The CDR3 region has the DNA TGCGCCAGCAGCCTCGAAGGGGGAGTGGTTGAAAAACTGTTTTTT. Its translation is CASSLEGGVVEKLFF.

The count of this clone is one. CDR3 in DNA: TGTGCCAGCAGCTTGACAGGTAACACTGAAGCTTTCTTT. Its translation: CASSLTGNTEAFF. The chain has TRBV7-3 and TRBJ1-1; a possible D gene is TRBD1 (6 bases). This CDR3 comprises 13 residues. Germline V lookup: CDR1 SGHTA, CDR2 FQGTGA. V gave up 3 bases and J gave up 2 bases, with 7 bases separating them.

V gene TRBV19 combines with J gene TRBJ2-1; 11 bases are a match to TRBD2. The V gene end was trimmed by 7 bases and the J gene end by 10 bases; junction bases not matched to a gene: 18. CDR3 length: 17 residues. Germline CDR1 is LNHDA and CDR2 is SQIVND (reference sequence). CDR3 nucleotide sequence: TGTGCCAGTATTGAGGTGGTAGCGGGGGGGCGGCGGGGGGAGCAGTTCTTC. Amino acids: CASIEVVAGGRRGEQFF.

This clone was seen only a few times. The chain joins TRBV4-2 to TRBJ2-5; 8 bases are a match to TRBD2. The V gene end was trimmed by 4 bases and the J gene end by 4 bases; junction bases not matched to a gene: 14. The CDR3 is 17 residues long. Germline loops: CDR1 LGHNA, CDR2 YNFKEQ. The chain's CDR3 is CASSRSLAGGASETQYF. The CDR3 DNA sequence: TGTGCCAGCAGCCGGAGTTTAGCCGGGGGGGCGTCAGAGACCCAGTACTTC.

The rearrangement uses TRBV5-4 and TRBJ1-2; 8 bases map to TRBD1. CDR1 and CDR2 from the germline V gene are SGHNT and YYREEE (reference sequence). This CDR3 has 14 amino acids. With 4 bases clipped from V and 4 bases from J, the junction kept 6 bases outside the gene matches. Here the CDR3 reads CASSTGGRGYGYTF. For the CDR3, the DNA is TGTGCCAGCAGCACAGGGGGTAGGGGCTATGGCTACACCTTC.

The chain combines TRBV6-5 with TRBJ1-1; D unclear. The CDR3 spans 12 residues. The V gene lost 5 bases and the J gene lost 6 bases, with 10 bases spanning the gap. The V gene's germline CDR1 is MNHEY and CDR2 SVGAGI. This CDR3 reads CASSNVQAEAFF. The CDR3 bases are TGTGCCAGCAGTAATGTTCAGGCTGAAGCTTTCTTT.